Listed below are T cell receptor beta chains from one sample, sequenced in a study of T cell responses to AZD1222 COVID-19 vaccine. The data were produced by immunoSEQ multiplex PCR, yet TCRdb's version contains in-frame clones alone and is incomplete. The data show around 95,000 clones, more than 75% seen once. Source: peripheral blood, taken on day 0 of AZD1222 vaccination. The receptors originated from an adult in good health. Each CDR3 is given with its conserved first and last residue. Each record gives: V gene, D gene, J gene, clone size, CDR3 DNA, CDR3 protein. D genes are given only for firm matches. The listing skips clone size in some rows; elsewhere it reads once, few, many or a size class.

>TRBV6-5|NA|TRBJ1-5|NA
TGTGCCAGCAGTTACTCGCGTAGTCAGCCCCAGCATTTT
CASSYSRSQPQHF
>TRBV6-5|NA|TRBJ1-2|NA
TGTGCCAGCAGTTACTCGCGGGCCCCCTATGGCTACACCTTC
CASSYSRAPYGYTF
>TRBV9|NA|TRBJ1-1|NA
TGTGCCAGCAGCGTAGTAGTTTCAAAGAACACTGAAGCTTTCTTT
CASSVVVSKNTEAFF
>TRBV7-3|NA|TRBJ2-1|NA
TGTGCCAGCAGCTTAGAAGGTGCTAACAATGAGCAGTTCTTC
CASSLEGANNEQFF
>TRBV2|NA|TRBJ2-7|NA
TGTGCCCAGGGGCCACATCTACTCTACGAGCAGTACTTC
CAQGPHLLYEQYF
>TRBV19|NA|TRBJ1-5|NA
TGTGCCAGTAGTTCGGGGGGCAATCAGCCCCAGCATTTT
CASSSGGNQPQHF
>TRBV7-2|NA|TRBJ2-2|NA
TGTGCCAGCAGCGACCGGTCCACCGGGGAGCTGTTTTTT
CASSDRSTGELFF
>TRBV10-2|NA|TRBJ2-5|NA
TGCGCCAGCAGTGAGGTGGGGGAAGAGACCCAGTACTTC
CASSEVGEETQYF
>TRBV28|NA|TRBJ2-3|few
TGTGCCAGCAGGGTTCAGGGGGATACGCAGTATTTT
CASRVQGDTQYF
>TRBV6-5|NA|TRBJ1-1|NA
TGTGCCAGCAGAATGCCGGAAGCTTTCTTT
CASRMPEAFF
>TRBV5-1|TRBD1|TRBJ2-2|NA
TGCGCCAGCAGCTTGACAGGGGAGAAGGACACCGGGGAGCTGTTTTTT
CASSLTGEKDTGELFF
>TRBV6-5|NA|TRBJ1-1|NA
TGTGCCGCAACTGCGGGACTAGGGTATCCTGAAGCTTTCTTT
CAATAGLGYPEAFF